The 19 T cell receptor beta chains below all came from one sample that was sequenced in a study of PD-L1 blockade in urothelial cancer. Repertoires were generated with immunoSEQ multiplex PCR, while TCRdb's copy carries only in-frame clones and drops some. In the table there are about 81,000 clones, roughly nine tenths of which are singletons. The sequencing used PBMCs, collected around atezolizumab (anti-PD-L1) treatment. These receptors were collected from a man aged 60-69 years with urothelial cancer.

This clone was seen more than once but under ten times. The chain uses TRBV2 and TRBJ1-2; no clear D. The germline V and J ends were trimmed by 9 bases and 0 bases, with 17 bases remaining between them. From germline, CDR1 is SNHLY and CDR2 FYNNEI. This CDR3 is built from 15 residues. CDR3 residues: CASYPDRVANYGYTF. CDR3 sequence (DNA): TGTGCCAGTTACCCCGACCGGGTCGCTAACTATGGCTACACCTTC.

This rearrangement joins TRBV27 to TRBJ1-4; 7 bases are a match to TRBD1. The CDR3 loop spans 16 amino acids. V shed 4 bases and J 4 bases; nucleotides not matched to a gene: 9. Germline lookup yields CDR1 MNHEY and CDR2 SMNVEV (reference sequence). The CDR3: CASSSSGGQSNEKLFF. CDR3 bases: TGTGCCAGCAGTTCCTCTGGGGGACAGAGTAATGAAAAACTGTTTTTT.

The V call is TRBV10-3, the J call TRBJ2-2, with TRBD1 identical over 7 bases. J gave up 2 bases and V 0 bases, and 6 bases lay outside the gene matches. Germline V gives CDR1 ENHRY, CDR2 SYGVKD. The CDR3 runs to 17 residues. CDR3: CAISESSGTANTGELFF. CDR3 nucleotides: TGTGCCATCAGTGAGTCCTCCGGGACAGCAAACACCGGGGAGCTGTTTTTT.

The chain employs TRBV18 and TRBJ2-5, with 7 bases fitting TRBD1. Germline loops: CDR1 KGHSH, CDR2 LQKENI. This CDR3 has 15 residues. V was pared by 3 bases and J by 0 bases, with 4 bases of the junction left unmatched. CDR3 loop: CASSPGQAYQETQYF. DNA of the CDR3: TGTGCCAGCTCACCCGGACAGGCCTACCAAGAGACCCAGTACTTC.

This chain uses TRBV4-2 with TRBJ1-3; possible D gene TRBD1, 5 bases. The germline V gene encodes CDR1 LGHNA and CDR2 YNFKEQ. This CDR3 has 17 residues. V was cut by 1 base and J by 0 bases, with 13 bases left in between. This CDR3 reads CASSQADTSTSGNTIYF. In DNA, the CDR3 is TGTGCCAGCAGCCAAGCGGACACCTCCACCTCTGGAAACACCATATATTTT.

This chain connects TRBV10-2 to TRBJ1-4, with 8 positions matching TRBD1. V lost 4 bases and J lost 5; bases outside the gene matches: 6. The CDR3 is 15 amino acids. Germline V lookup: CDR1 WSHSY, CDR2 SAAADI. The CDR3 sequence: CASSADDRGNEKLFF. CDR3 in DNA: TGCGCCAGCAGTGCCGACGACAGGGGAAATGAAAAACTGTTTTTT.

The chain carries TRBV23-1 and TRBJ1-1; D remains ambiguous. TRBV23-1 is an open reading frame whose function is uncertain. The V end lost 4 bases, the J end lost 0 bases, and 21 bases lay between the germline ends. The CDR3 runs to 18 residues. CDR3 nucleotides: TGCGCCAGCAGTCCACGAGGTTGCGGGGAGCCCCTGAACACTGAAGCTTTCTTT. Its protein product is CASSPRGCGEPLNTEAFF.

The chain couples TRBV30 to TRBJ1-4; D possibly corresponds to TRBD1 (5 bases). The germline V gene has CDR1 GTSNPN and CDR2 SVGIG (reference sequence). The CDR3 length is 15 residues. Trimming took 2 bases from V and 8 from J, leaving 18 bases between them. CDR3 bases: TGTGCCTGGAGTACCGCCGGGAGAGGGACCGAAAAACTGTTTTTT. It specifies CAWSTAGRGTEKLFF.

The V and J genes are TRBV11-2 and TRBJ2-3; D is perhaps TRBD2 (5 bases). Germline CDR1 is SGHAT and CDR2 is FQNNGV. The V gene lost 0 bases and the J gene lost 7 bases, with 11 bases spanning the gap. The CDR3 sequence is 14 residues long. The CDR3 bases are TGTGCCAGCAGCTTAGATCAAGGGAGCTATACGCAGTATTTT. This gives the protein CASSLDQGSYTQYF.

The chain uses TRBV6-5 and TRBJ1-1, with TRBD1 identical over 7 bases. V dropped 5 bases and J dropped 1; count of bases not matched to a gene: 7. This CDR3 contains 15 residues. Germline V gives CDR1 MNHEY, CDR2 SVGAGI. CDR3 sequence (DNA): TGTGCCAGCAGTCGACAGGGCCCCTCGAACACTGAAGCTTTCTTT. Its translation is CASSRQGPSNTEAFF.

The chain joins TRBV7-9 to TRBJ1-4; tentative D call: TRBD1 (6 bases). CDR3 size: 14 residues. Germline V gives CDR1 SEHNR, CDR2 FQNEAQ (reference sequence). The V end lost 0 bases, the J end lost 7 bases, and 9 bases lay between the germline ends. CDR3 amino acids: CASSLAGQLEKLFF. Here the CDR3 DNA reads TGTGCCAGCAGCTTAGCAGGACAGCTTGAAAAACTGTTTTTT.

V and J are TRBV7-3 and TRBJ2-1, with TRBD1 identical over 7 bases. CDR3 length equals 13 residues. The V gene's germline CDR1 is SGHTA and CDR2 FQGTGA. The V gene end was trimmed by 5 bases and the J gene end by 8 bases; junction bases not matched to a gene: 6. The CDR3 region is CASSDRQGHEQFF. In nucleotides, the CDR3 is TGTGCCAGCAGCGACCGACAGGGACATGAGCAGTTCTTC.

The chain employs TRBV7-2 and TRBJ1-5, with unresolved D. The CDR3 extends over 14 amino acids. V shed 1 base and J shed 4 bases, with 8 bases lying between them. The germline V gene has CDR1 SGHTA and CDR2 FQGNSA. Here the CDR3 DNA reads TGTGCCAGCAGCTTAGTGGCGGGTAATCAGCCCCAGCATTTT. It codes for CASSLVAGNQPQHF.

This chain connects TRBV5-1 to TRBJ1-5; D is possibly TRBD1 (5 bases). V was trimmed by 0 bases and J by 9 bases, leaving 19 bases between them. The CDR3 is 16 amino acids. Germline V gives CDR1 SGHRS, CDR2 YFSETQ. The CDR3 nucleotides are TGCGCCAGCAGCTTGGGTTCGGCAGACCAGGGTGGGCCCCAGCATTTT. This gives the protein CASSLGSADQGGPQHF.

The rearrangement uses TRBV9 and TRBJ2-2, with a tentative D call TRBD2 (5 bases). This CDR3 contains 16 residues. The germline V gene encodes CDR1 SGDLS and CDR2 YYNGEE. The germline V and J ends were trimmed by 3 bases and 4 bases, with 16 bases remaining between them. Here the CDR3 DNA reads TGTGCCAGCAGCGCCCGGAGCCCGGAGGTCACCGGGGAGCTGTTTTTT. It specifies CASSARSPEVTGELFF.

V is TRBV2 and J is TRBJ2-3; TRBD2 might be the D (5 bases). Trimming pared 1 base from V and 2 bases from J, leaving 10 bases between. This CDR3 has 15 residues. Per germline, CDR1 SNHLY and CDR2 FYNNEI. The CDR3 here is CASSEVYGNTDTQYF. For the CDR3, the DNA is TGTGCCAGCAGTGAAGTTTACGGGAACACAGATACGCAGTATTTT.

The chain has TRBV18 and TRBJ1-1, with TRBD1 identical over 9 bases. With V trimmed by 1 base and J by 6 bases, 3 bases remained unmatched. Germline values: CDR1 KGHSH, CDR2 LQKENI. The CDR3 consists of 14 residues. The CDR3 protein is CASSPLTGGPEAFF. The CDR3 DNA sequence: TGTGCCAGCTCACCACTTACAGGGGGCCCTGAAGCTTTCTTT.

The chain recombines TRBV4-3 with TRBJ2-1; a possible D gene is TRBD1 (6 bases). V was pared by 4 bases and J by 4 bases, with 14 bases between. CDR3 size: 15 residues. Germline CDR1 is LGHNA and CDR2 is YSLEER. The CDR3 nucleotides read TGCGCCAGCAGCCCCACAGGGAGTGAGTACAATGAGCAGTTCTTC. It codes for CASSPTGSEYNEQFF.

The chain joins TRBV15 to TRBJ2-7, with 7 bases identical to TRBD1. V shed 4 bases and J 4 bases; nucleotides not matched to a gene: 4. The germline gives CDR1 LNHNV, CDR2 YYDKDF (reference sequence). This CDR3 is built from 13 residues. As DNA, the CDR3 is TGTGCCACCAGCAAAGACAGGGCTTACGAGCAGTACTTC. Its translation is CATSKDRAYEQYF.